Sequencing of this T cell receptor (beta chain) was carried out in a study of T cells expressing NK-cell markers (dated by TCRdb to about 2020). Concerning the study at large: TCR beta-chain repertoires were profiled in sorted CD3+CD56+NKG2C+, CD3+CD56+NKG2C- and CD3+CD56-NKG2C+ T-cell subsets from roughly eight donors. Libraries were sequenced as 2 x 150 bp reads on Illumina HiSeq 2000/2500, MiSeq or NextSeq. Of the eight sequenced donors, seven were found to be HCMV-seropositive and one was found to be HCMV-seronegative. The eight sequenced donors were randomly selected healthy volunteers, three men and five women.

The instrument was an Illumina HiSeq 2000. The TCR beta cDNA libraries were made using 5'RACE template switching, a step that added both a universal primer site and unique molecular identifiers. Priming for cDNA synthesis came from the TCR beta constant segment, and two successive PCR amplification steps followed. As for the original processing: MIGEC was used to demultiplex reads and group the reads by UMI, and MiTCR was used to assemble and quantify clonotypes. Only TCR cDNA sequences supported by at least two reads were kept to exclude erroneous sequences. The tcR package was used for downstream repertoire analysis, with clonotypes matched between fractions based on CDR3 nucleotide sequence plus V segment. VDJmatch was used to annotate antigen specificity against VDJdb, with one amino acid substitution in CDR3 permitted. The reads were reprocessed in TCRdb, with one entry per CDR3 protein sequence and no accompanying DNA. The V and J calls, along with clone size, are taken from TCRdb and not from the paper's own processing. The sample table holds around 380,000 distinct CDR3 sequences. About 10% of the sample is taken by the ten largest.

As for this clonotype: The target of this receptor is not known.

HCMV serostatus was determined by detecting HCMV-specific IgG in serum with a commercial ELISA kit. Ficoll density gradient centrifugation was used to isolate peripheral blood mononuclear cells from blood. Here is what the overall study found, with its caveats: In six donors, the dominant CD3+CD56+NKG2C+ clonotypes ranked among the top 10 CD8+ clonotypes, making up about 1.0-8% of CD8+ T cells. Whether the expanded NKG2C-expressing T cell clones were specific for HCMV antigens remained unclear. Those dominant clonotypes were again the most abundant among CD3+CD56-NKG2C+ cells in several donors, at roughly 25-65%.

Source material: blood T cells: a sorted CD56 or NKG2C T cell subset, CD4+ or CD8+ T cells, or bulk PBMC T cells (not recorded which). The receptor was isolated from a woman aged 45-60 years in good health. Donor details come from another sample of the same person, matched by shared clones.

The CDR3 sequence is CASSVGLAGDTQYF. The V and J genes are TRBV9 and TRBJ2-3. Including cysteine and phenylalanine, the CDR3 has 14 amino acids. There is no recorded DNA. Taken from the germline V gene, the CDR1 and CDR2 loops are SGDLS and YYNGEE.